The T cell receptor beta chain under discussion was sequenced for a study of early T cells in non-severe SARS-CoV-2 infection. TCRdb re-called the 5' RACE reads through MiXCR, storing one row per CDR3 protein. The sample carries roughly 51,000 distinct CDR3 sequences, roughly 6.8% recorded once. This clonotype was seen at least ten times. V lost 3 bases to trimming and J lost 1 base; unmatched junction nucleotides: 6. The CDR3 runs 15 residues. The TCR comes from an adult who was a healthcare worker with PCR-confirmed SARS-CoV-2 infection or an uninfected control (not recorded which). The chain couples TRBV12-3 or TRBV12-4 to TRBJ2-7; 7 bases fit TRBD1. The material sequenced was whole blood. CDR3 DNA sequence: TGTGCCAGCAGTTTTGGGGACAGCGGTTCCTACGAGCAGTACTTC. This codes for CASSFGDSGSYEQYF.